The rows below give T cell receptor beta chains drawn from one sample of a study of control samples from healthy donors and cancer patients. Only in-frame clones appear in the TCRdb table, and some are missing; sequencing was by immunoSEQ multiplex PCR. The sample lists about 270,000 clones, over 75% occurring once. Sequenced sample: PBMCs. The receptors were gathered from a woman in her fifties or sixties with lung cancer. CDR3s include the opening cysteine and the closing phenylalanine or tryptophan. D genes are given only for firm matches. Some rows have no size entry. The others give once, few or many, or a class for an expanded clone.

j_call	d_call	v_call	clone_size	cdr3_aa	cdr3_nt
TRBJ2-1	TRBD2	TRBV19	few	CASRHSGRASNEQFF	TGTGCCAGCCGACATAGCGGGAGGGCCTCAAATGAGCAGTTCTTC
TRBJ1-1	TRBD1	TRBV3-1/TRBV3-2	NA	CASSPSPGTVLNTEAFF	TGTGCCAGCAGCCCCAGTCCCGGGACAGTTCTGAACACTGAAGCTTTCTTT
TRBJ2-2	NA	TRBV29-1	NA	CSVDTSTGELFF	TGCAGCGTTGACACTTCCACCGGGGAGCTGTTTTTT
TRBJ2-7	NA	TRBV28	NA	CASFAGTAGYEQYF	TGTGCCAGCTTCGCCGGGACAGCGGGCTACGAGCAGTACTTC
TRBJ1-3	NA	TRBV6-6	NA	CASSAASGNTIYF	TGTGCCAGCAGTGCAGCCTCTGGAAACACCATATATTTT
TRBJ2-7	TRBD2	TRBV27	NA	CASRGLAGADEQYF	TGTGCCAGCAGGGGACTAGCGGGAGCCGACGAGCAGTACTTC
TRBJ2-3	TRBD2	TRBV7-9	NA	CASSKASGGTTDTQYF	TGTGCCAGCAGCAAAGCTAGCGGGGGGACCACAGATACGCAGTATTTT
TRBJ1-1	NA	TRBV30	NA	CAWSSPRGNTEAFF	TGTGCCTGGAGCTCACCGAGGGGGAACACTGAAGCTTTCTTT
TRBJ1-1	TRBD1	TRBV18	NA	CASSRQRPGTGDYEAFF	TGTGCCAGCTCGCGACAACGACCCGGGACAGGGGACTATGAAGCTTTCTTT
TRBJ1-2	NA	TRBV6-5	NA	CASSVSGRTNYGYTF	TGTGCCAGCAGCGTTTCAGGTCGCACTAACTATGGCTACACCTTC
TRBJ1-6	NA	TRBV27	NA	CASSLKVGNSPLHF	TGTGCCAGCAGTTTAAAAGTGGGGAATTCACCCCTCCACTTT
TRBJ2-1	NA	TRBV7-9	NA	CASSLASVNEQFF	TGTGCCAGCAGCTTAGCTAGTGTGAATGAGCAGTTCTTC
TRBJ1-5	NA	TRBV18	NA	CASSPLTGEGSQHF	TGTGCCAGCTCACCACTGACAGGAGAAGGATCCCAGCATTTT
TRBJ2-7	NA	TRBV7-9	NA	CASSSVYEQYF	TGTGCCAGCAGCTCCGTATACGAGCAGTACTTC
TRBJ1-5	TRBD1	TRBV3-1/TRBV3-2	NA	CASSQDPGTGLGQPQHF	TGTGCCAGCAGCCAAGATCCGGGGACAGGGCTCGGACAGCCCCAGCATTTT
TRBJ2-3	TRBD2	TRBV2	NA	CASAAGGVGTDTQYF	TGTGCCAGCGCAGCGGGAGGAGTGGGGACAGATACGCAGTATTTT
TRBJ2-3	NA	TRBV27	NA	CASTTSTDTQYF	TGTGCCAGCACTACCAGCACAGATACGCAGTATTTT
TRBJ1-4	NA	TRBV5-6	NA	CASSNAGGTNEKLFF	TGTGCCAGCAGTAACGCGGGGGGAACTAATGAAAAACTGTTTTTT
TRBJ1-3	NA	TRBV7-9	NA	CASSLGGLNSGNTIYF	TGTGCCAGCAGCTTAGGGGGCCTTAACTCTGGAAACACCATATATTTT
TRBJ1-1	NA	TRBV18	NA	CASSPQQTGTEAFF	TGTGCCAGCTCACCACAACAGACGGGGACTGAAGCTTTCTTT
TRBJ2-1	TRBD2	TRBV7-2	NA	CASSSGLAGVDEQFF	TGTGCCAGCAGCTCGGGACTAGCGGGAGTTGATGAGCAGTTCTTC
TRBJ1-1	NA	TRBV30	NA	CAWRRQRNTEAFF	TGTGCCTGGAGGAGACAGAGGAACACTGAAGCTTTCTTT
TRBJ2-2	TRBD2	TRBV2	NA	CASSGTSGRVAGELFF	TGTGCCAGCAGTGGGACTAGCGGGAGAGTAGCCGGGGAGCTGTTTTTT
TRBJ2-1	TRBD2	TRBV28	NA	CALSGSSYNEQFF	TGTGCCCTCAGCGGGAGCTCCTACAATGAGCAGTTCTTC
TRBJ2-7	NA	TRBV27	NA	CASSLEAGSSYEQYF	TGTGCCAGCAGTTTAGAGGCGGGGAGCTCCTACGAGCAGTACTTC
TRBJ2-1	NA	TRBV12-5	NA	CASGLFSGNEQFF	TGTGCTAGTGGTTTGTTTAGCGGCAATGAGCAGTTCTTC
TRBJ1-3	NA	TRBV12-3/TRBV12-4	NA	CASSFGPGNTIYF	TGTGCCAGCAGTTTCGGCCCGGGAAACACCATATATTTT
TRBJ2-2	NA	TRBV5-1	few	CASSLGMVEELFF	TGCGCCAGCAGCTTGGGTATGGTCGAGGAGCTGTTTTTT
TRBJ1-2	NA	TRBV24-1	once	CATSIFDGYTF	TGTGCCACCAGTATTTTCGATGGCTACACCTTC
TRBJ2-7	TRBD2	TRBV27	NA	CASRGGLSSYEQYF	TGTGCCAGCAGGGGAGGGCTCTCCTCCTACGAGCAGTACTTC
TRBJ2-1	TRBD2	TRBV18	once	CASSPGLAGSGDEQFF	TGTGCCAGCTCACCGGGACTAGCGGGATCCGGCGATGAGCAGTTCTTC
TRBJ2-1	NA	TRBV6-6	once	CASRIIQAGPNEQFF	TGTGCCAGCAGAATAATTCAGGCAGGGCCCAATGAGCAGTTCTTC
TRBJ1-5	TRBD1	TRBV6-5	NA	CASRLQGISNQPQHF	TGTGCCAGCAGGCTACAGGGGATTAGCAATCAGCCCCAGCATTTT
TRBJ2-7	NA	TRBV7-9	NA	CASSALGSYEQYF	TGTGCCAGCAGCGCACTTGGTTCCTACGAGCAGTACTTC
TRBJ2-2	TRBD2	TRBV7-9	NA	CASSLIPGLAGGRTGELFF	TGTGCCAGCAGTTTAATACCGGGACTAGCGGGAGGACGGACCGGGGAGCTGTTTTTT
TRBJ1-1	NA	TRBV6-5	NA	CASSYSGGGNTEAFF	TGTGCCAGCAGTTACTCAGGGGGTGGGAACACTGAAGCTTTCTTT
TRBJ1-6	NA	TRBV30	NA	CACQQGVLDSPLHF	TGTGCCTGCCAACAGGGAGTTCTGGATTCACCCCTCCACTTT
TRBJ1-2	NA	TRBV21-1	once	CASSTQRTEYTF	TGTGCCAGCAGCACTCAAAGGACGGAGTACACCTTC
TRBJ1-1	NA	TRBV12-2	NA	CASRFWGQKYPMNTEAFF	TGTGCAAGTCGCTTTTGGGGACAGAAGTACCCAATGAACACTGAAGCTTTCTTT
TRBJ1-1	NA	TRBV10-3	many	CAVGEWAMNTEAFF	TGTGCCGTAGGGGAATGGGCTATGAACACTGAAGCTTTCTTT
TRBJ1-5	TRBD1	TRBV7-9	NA	CASSLGTGNQPQHF	TGTGCCAGCAGCCTCGGGACAGGCAATCAGCCCCAGCATTTT